Listed below are T cell receptor beta chains from one sample, sequenced in a study of response to subunit inactivated influenza vaccine. TCRdb called the RT-PCR reads again in MiXCR, with one record for every CDR3 protein. The repertoire includes about 610,000 distinct CDR3 sequences, roughly 15% of them detected once, and approximately 12% sits in the top ten. Sequenced material: PBMCs from blood, taken 12 days after vaccination. These receptors were taken from a man between 50 and 59 years old who received an inactivated influenza vaccine. Both conserved end residues are part of each CDR3. The D gene is left open where the match is weak. A row's size may be missing; if present it is once, few, many or a size class.

CDR3nt	CDR3aa	abundance	d_gene	v_gene	j_gene
TGTGCCAGCAGTCCGCTAGCGGGAATCAGCCACGAGCAGTACTTC	CASSPLAGISHEQYF	few	TRBD2	TRBV6-2/TRBV6-3	TRBJ2-7
TGTGCCTGCACAGGGGTCGGCGGGGAGCTGTTTTTT	CACTGVGGELFF	few	TRBD1	TRBV28	TRBJ2-2
TGTGCCAGCAGTTCTGCTAGCGGGAGTATATCCTACGAGCAGTACTTC	CASSSASGSISYEQYF	NA	TRBD2	TRBV6-2/TRBV6-3	TRBJ2-7
TGCAGTGCTAGAAGGGGGGCGAGGAATCAGCCCCAGCATTTT	CSARRGARNQPQHF	few	NA	TRBV20-1	TRBJ1-5
TGCGCCAGCAGCTTGTCTGCGCCGGGACTATCATACGAGCAGTACTTC	CASSLSAPGLSYEQYF	NA	TRBD2	TRBV5-1	TRBJ2-7
TGCAGTGCTATTCGAGGGGCAGATGAAAAACTGTTTTTT	CSAIRGADEKLFF	few	NA	TRBV20-1	TRBJ1-4
TGTGCCAGCAGTTTGGCGGGGAACCGGGAGCCCCAGCATTTT	CASSLAGNREPQHF	few	NA	TRBV28	TRBJ1-5
TGTGCCAGCTCACGAAGACAGGGCCAAGCCTACGAGCAGTACTTC	CASSRRQGQAYEQYF	few	TRBD1	TRBV18	TRBJ2-7
TGTGCCAGCTCACCACTTACAGGGGGTCTTTCTGGGGCCAACGTCCTGACTTTC	CASSPLTGGLSGANVLTF	NA	TRBD1	TRBV18	TRBJ2-6
TGTGCCAGCAGCTTAGGGGCCGGGACAAGAAACGCGGAGACCCAGTACTTC	CASSLGAGTRNAETQYF	many	NA	TRBV7-2	TRBJ2-5
TGCAGTGCTAGAGATGAGCAGGGGAAAATGGGCGAGCAGTACTTC	CSARDEQGKMGEQYF	many	NA	TRBV20-1	TRBJ2-7
TGTGCCAGCAGCCAAGATATTCTATACAATGAGCAGTTCTTC	CASSQDILYNEQFF	few	NA	TRBV14	TRBJ2-1
TGTGCCAGCAGCCCCCTACAGGGGGCGGGAAGTTACAATGAGCAGTTCTTC	CASSPLQGAGSYNEQFF	few	TRBD1	TRBV14	TRBJ2-1
TGTGCCAGCAGCCAAGGCAGGGACCCCTACGAGCAGTACTTC	CASSQGRDPYEQYF	few	NA	TRBV3-1	TRBJ2-7
TGTGCCAGCAGCTTCCAGGGCTTAGGGAGCATTCAGTACTTC	CASSFQGLGSIQYF	many	NA	TRBV5-6	TRBJ2-4
TGTGCCAGCAGCCAAGGGGGGACAGGGGACCAGCCCCAGCATTTT	CASSQGGTGDQPQHF	few	TRBD1	TRBV4-2	TRBJ1-5
TGTGCCAGCAGCTCCGGGACTTTCTACGAGCAGTACTTC	CASSSGTFYEQYF	medium-sized	NA	TRBV7-2	TRBJ2-7
TGTGCCAGCAGCTTAGAGGCAGGGGGATGGACTGAAGCTTTCTTT	CASSLEAGGWTEAFF	medium-sized	TRBD1	TRBV7-2	TRBJ1-1
TGTGCCAGCAGCCGGAGCGGGCTAGCGGACACAGATACGCAGTATTTT	CASSRSGLADTDTQYF	NA	TRBD2	TRBV11-2	TRBJ2-3
TGTGCCAGCAGCCCGGGAATCTCATACAATGAGCAGTTCTTC	CASSPGISYNEQFF	many	NA	TRBV6-5	TRBJ2-1
TGTGCCAGCAGGCCCCCCCGAAGTGCTGAGCAGTTCTTC	CASRPPRSAEQFF	few	NA	TRBV6-2/TRBV6-3	TRBJ2-1
TGTGCCAGCAGTATAGATACCTACGAGCAGTACTTC	CASSIDTYEQYF	NA	NA	TRBV6-2/TRBV6-3	TRBJ2-7
TGTGCCAGCACCACAATGTCAGGGGTCCAGTATGGCTACACCTTC	CASTTMSGVQYGYTF	once	NA	TRBV12-3/TRBV12-4	TRBJ1-2
TGTGCCAGCAGCCCGGTAGCTTTTTCCTACAATGAGCAGTTCTTC	CASSPVAFSYNEQFF	few	NA	TRBV5-5	TRBJ2-1
TGTGCCACCAGCAGAGTAGCGGGAACGGGGGAGCTGTTTTTT	CATSRVAGTGELFF	few	TRBD2	TRBV15	TRBJ2-2
TGTGCCAGCAGTTTGGGTGGTTGGAGGGTCTCCTACGAGCAGTACTTC	CASSLGGWRVSYEQYF	NA	NA	TRBV27	TRBJ2-7
TGTGCCAGCAGCCAGCCGGGACAGGGGCTCTACAATGAGCAGTTCTTC	CASSQPGQGLYNEQFF	NA	TRBD1	TRBV4-2	TRBJ2-1
TGTGCCAGCAGTTTAGGGGAGGTGAGCATTGAGCAGTTCTTC	CASSLGEVSIEQFF	few	NA	TRBV12-3/TRBV12-4	TRBJ2-1
TGCGCCAGCAGCTTTCGTAGGAATTACAATGAGCAGTTCTTC	CASSFRRNYNEQFF	few	NA	TRBV5-1	TRBJ2-1
TGTGCCAGCAGCGTAAGGAATTCACCCCTCCACTTT	CASSVRNSPLHF	NA	NA	TRBV7-9	TRBJ1-6
TGTGCCAGCAGCTTATTCGGGAGCACAGATACGCACTATTTT	CASSLFGSTDTHYF	NA	NA	TRBV7-2	TRBJ2-3
TGTGCCAGCAGTACACAGGGTACCGGGGAGCTGTTTTTT	CASSTQGTGELFF	few	NA	TRBV12-3/TRBV12-4	TRBJ2-2
TGTGCCAGCAGCCGGCCCAGTATGATGGAGACCCAGTACTTC	CASSRPSMMETQYF	NA	NA	TRBV7-9	TRBJ2-5
TGTGCCAGCAGTTTATTGGGTAGCGGGGGGACCAATGAGCAGTTCTTC	CASSLLGSGGTNEQFF	NA	TRBD2	TRBV28	TRBJ2-1
TGCGCCAGCAGCTTGGGCTCCGGGACAGGTAGCACAGATACGCAGTATTTT	CASSLGSGTGSTDTQYF	many	TRBD1	TRBV5-1	TRBJ2-3
TGCGCCAGCAGCCAATGTGTCGCATCGACTGGAGACCAGAACACTGAAGCTTTCTTT	CASSQCVASTGDQNTEAFF	few	NA	TRBV4-3	TRBJ1-1